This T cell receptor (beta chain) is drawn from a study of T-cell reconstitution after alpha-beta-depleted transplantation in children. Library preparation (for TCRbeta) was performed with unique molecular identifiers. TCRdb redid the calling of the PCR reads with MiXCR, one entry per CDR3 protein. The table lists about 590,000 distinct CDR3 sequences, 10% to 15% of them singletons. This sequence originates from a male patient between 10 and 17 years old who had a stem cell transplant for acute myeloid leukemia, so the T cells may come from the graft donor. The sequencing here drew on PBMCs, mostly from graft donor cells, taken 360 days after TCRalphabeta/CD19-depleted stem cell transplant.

The CDR3 DNA reads TGTGCCAGCAGTTTAGACCTGGGGGACATTCGCAATCAGCCCCAGCATTTT. It encodes CASSLDLGDIRNQPQHF. The rearrangement uses TRBV12-3 or TRBV12-4 and TRBJ1-5; the D gene is possibly TRBD1 (6 bases). The CDR3 extends over 17 amino acids. V dropped 1 base and J dropped 2 bases, with 15 bases sitting between them.